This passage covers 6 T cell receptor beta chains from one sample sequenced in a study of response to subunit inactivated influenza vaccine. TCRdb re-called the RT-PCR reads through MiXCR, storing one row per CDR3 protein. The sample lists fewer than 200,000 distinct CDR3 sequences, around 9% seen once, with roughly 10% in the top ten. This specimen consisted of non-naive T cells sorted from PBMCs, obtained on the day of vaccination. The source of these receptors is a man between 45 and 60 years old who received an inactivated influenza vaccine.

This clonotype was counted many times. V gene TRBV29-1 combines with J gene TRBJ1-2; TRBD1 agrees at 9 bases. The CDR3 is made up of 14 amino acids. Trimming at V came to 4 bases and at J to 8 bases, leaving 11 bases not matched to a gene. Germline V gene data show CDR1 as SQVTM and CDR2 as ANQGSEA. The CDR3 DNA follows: TGCAGCGTTGCCGGGACAGGGAGGTTGGAGGGCTACACCTTC. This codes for CSVAGTGRLEGYTF.

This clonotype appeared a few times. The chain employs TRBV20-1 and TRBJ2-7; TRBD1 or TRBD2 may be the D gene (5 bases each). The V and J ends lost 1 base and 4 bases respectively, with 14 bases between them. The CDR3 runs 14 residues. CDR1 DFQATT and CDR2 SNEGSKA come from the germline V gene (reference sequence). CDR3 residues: CSARGYQGPYEQYF. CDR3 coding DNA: TGCAGTGCTAGAGGCTACCAGGGACCTTACGAGCAGTACTTC.

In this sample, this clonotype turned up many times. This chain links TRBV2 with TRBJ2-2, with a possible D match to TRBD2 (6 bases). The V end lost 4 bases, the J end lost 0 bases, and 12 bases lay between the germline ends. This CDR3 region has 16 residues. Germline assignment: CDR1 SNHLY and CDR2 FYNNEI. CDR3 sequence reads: CASSAPRLANTGELFF. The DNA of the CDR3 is TGTGCCAGCAGTGCTCCCCGACTAGCGAACACCGGGGAGCTGTTTTTT.

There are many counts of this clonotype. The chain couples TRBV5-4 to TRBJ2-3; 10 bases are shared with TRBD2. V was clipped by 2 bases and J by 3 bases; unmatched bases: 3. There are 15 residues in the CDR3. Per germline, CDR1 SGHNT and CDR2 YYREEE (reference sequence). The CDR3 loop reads CASSLLAGLTDTQYF. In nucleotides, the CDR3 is TGTGCCAGCAGCTTACTAGCGGGATTGACAGATACGCAGTATTTT. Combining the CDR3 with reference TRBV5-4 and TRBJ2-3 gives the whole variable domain ETGVTQSPTHLIKTRGQQVTLRCSSQSGHNTVSWYQQALGQGPQFIFQYYREEENGRGNFPPRFSGLQFPNYSSELNVNALELDDSALYLCASSLLAGLTDTQYFGPGTRLTVL.

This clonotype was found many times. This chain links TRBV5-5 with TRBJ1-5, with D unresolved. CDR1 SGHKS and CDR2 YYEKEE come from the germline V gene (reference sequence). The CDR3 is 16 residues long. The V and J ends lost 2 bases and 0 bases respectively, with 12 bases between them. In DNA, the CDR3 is TGTGCCAGCAGCTTATCGGGCGGCCTTAGCAATCAGCCCCAGCATTTT. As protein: CASSLSGGLSNQPQHF.

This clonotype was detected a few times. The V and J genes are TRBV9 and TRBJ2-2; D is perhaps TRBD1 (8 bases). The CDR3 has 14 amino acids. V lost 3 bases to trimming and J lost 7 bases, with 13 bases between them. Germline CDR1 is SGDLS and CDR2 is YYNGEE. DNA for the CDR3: TGTGCCAGCAGCGCACAGGGGGGGAGCGGGGAGCTGTTTTTT. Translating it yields CASSAQGGSGELFF.